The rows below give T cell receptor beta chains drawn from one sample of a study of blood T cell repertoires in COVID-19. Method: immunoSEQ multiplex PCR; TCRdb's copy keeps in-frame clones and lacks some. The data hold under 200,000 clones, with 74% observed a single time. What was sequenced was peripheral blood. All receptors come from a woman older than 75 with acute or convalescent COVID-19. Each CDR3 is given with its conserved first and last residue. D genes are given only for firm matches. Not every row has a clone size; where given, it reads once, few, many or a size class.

CASSPQSAGNTIYF TGTGCCAGCAGCCCCCAATCGGCTGGAAACACCATATATTTT - - TRBJ1-3 TRBV7-3
CASSSGQSTYNEQFF TGTGCCAGCAGCTCCGGACAAAGCACTTACAATGAGCAGTTCTTC many - TRBJ2-1 TRBV7-9
CASSAIGTSGNNEQFF TGCGCCAGCAGCGCAATAGGGACTAGCGGTAACAATGAGCAGTTCTTC - TRBD2 TRBJ2-1 TRBV5-1
CASSERQTWGTDTQYF TGTGCCAGCAGTGAAAGGCAGACTTGGGGCACAGATACGCAGTATTTT - - TRBJ2-3 TRBV6-1
CARKQGDYHEQYF TGTGCCAGAAAACAGGGGGATTACCACGAGCAGTACTTC - TRBD1 TRBJ2-7 TRBV30
CASERAGRVEKLFF TGTGCCAGCGAGCGTGCGGGACGAGTTGAAAAACTGTTTTTT - - TRBJ1-4 TRBV19
CASSQVEFSGNTIYF TGTGCCAGCAGCCAAGTAGAGTTCTCTGGAAACACCATATATTTT - - TRBJ1-3 TRBV14
CASTMRGTPTNEKLFF TGTGCCAGCACCATGAGAGGAACACCTACTAATGAAAAACTGTTTTTT - - TRBJ1-4 TRBV28
CASSYSISDNEQFF TGTGCCAGCAGTTACTCGATTTCAGACAATGAGCAGTTCTTC - - TRBJ2-1 TRBV6-2/TRBV6-3
CASSPLEGDQPQHF TGTGCCAGCTCTCCCTTAGAGGGGGATCAGCCCCAGCATTTT - - TRBJ1-5 TRBV18
CASSEQGAKNTEAFF TGTGCCAGCAGCGAACAGGGGGCGAAGAACACTGAAGCTTTCTTT - TRBD1 TRBJ1-1 TRBV28
CASSQDRFLDRSSYNSPLHF TGCGCCAGCAGCCAAGATCGATTTTTGGACAGAAGCTCCTATAATTCACCCCTCCACTTT - - TRBJ1-6 TRBV4-1
CASTQGWGDSYEQYF TGTGCCAGCACACAGGGGTGGGGGGACTCCTACGAGCAGTACTTC - - TRBJ2-7 TRBV6-6
CASSLTDIQYF TGTGCCAGCAGCCTAACGGACATTCAGTACTTC - - TRBJ2-4 TRBV28
CSASLQRNTEAFF TGCAGTGCTAGTCTACAGAGGAACACTGAAGCTTTCTTT - - TRBJ1-1 TRBV20-1
CASSWAGGNSGELFF TGTGCCAGCAGCTGGGCAGGGGGTAACTCCGGGGAGCTGTTTTTT few TRBD1 TRBJ2-2 TRBV11-2
CASTGRNAYEQYF TGCGCCAGCACCGGGAGGAACGCCTACGAGCAGTACTTC - TRBD2 TRBJ2-7 TRBV5-1
CATSDGGDRGTNQPQHF TGTGCCACCAGTGATGGGGGGGACAGGGGCACCAATCAGCCCCAGCATTTT - TRBD1 TRBJ1-5 TRBV24-1
CASSLADRGSETQYF TGTGCCAGCAGCTTAGCGGACAGGGGGTCTGAGACCCAGTACTTC - TRBD1 TRBJ2-5 TRBV11-3
CASSRLAGAPGTGELFF TGTGCCAGCAGCCGACTAGCGGGAGCCCCAGGGACCGGGGAGCTGTTTTTT - TRBD2 TRBJ2-2 TRBV27
CSVVRQGANYGYTF TGCAGCGTTGTTCGACAAGGGGCTAACTATGGCTACACCTTC few - TRBJ1-2 TRBV29-1
CSGVSRAEAFF TGCAGCGGTGTAAGCAGGGCCGAAGCTTTCTTT few - TRBJ1-1 TRBV29-1
CASSPGQGSDTQYF TGTGCCAGCAGCCCGGGACAGGGGTCAGATACGCAGTATTTT - TRBD1 TRBJ2-3 TRBV2
CSVEDLAGYGYTF TGCAGCGTTGAAGATCTGGCAGGGTACGGCTACACCTTC - - TRBJ1-2 TRBV29-1
CASSARTSGSLYEQFF TGTGCCAGTAGTGCCCGGACTAGCGGGAGTCTCTATGAGCAGTTCTTC - TRBD2 TRBJ2-1 TRBV19
CASSPDLAASTDTQYF TGTGCCAGTAGCCCAGATCTAGCTGCTAGCACAGATACGCAGTATTTT few - TRBJ2-3 TRBV19
CASSQGSQETQYF TGCGCCAGCAGTCAGGGTTCCCAAGAGACCCAGTACTTC - - TRBJ2-5 TRBV5-1
CASSLAPGADQPQHF TGTGCCAGCAGCTTGGCCCCAGGCGCAGATCAGCCCCAGCATTTT - - TRBJ1-5 TRBV5-4
CASSTWVQGSGNTIYF TGTGCCAGCAGTACTTGGGTTCAGGGGTCTGGAAACACCATATATTTT once - TRBJ1-3 TRBV28
CASSRPAASEQFF TGCGCCAGCAGCCGCCCCGCGGCCTCTGAGCAGTTCTTC - - TRBJ2-1 TRBV5-1
CASSQDWGADQETQYF TGTGCCAGCAGCCAAGATTGGGGCGCCGACCAAGAGACCCAGTACTTC - - TRBJ2-5 TRBV3-1/TRBV3-2
CAVMPGTGGSGELFF TGTGCCGTCATGCCCGGGACAGGGGGGTCCGGGGAGCTGTTTTTT - TRBD1 TRBJ2-2 TRBV10-3
CASSYTGDLGTDTQYF TGTGCCAGCAGTTACACAGGGGACCTCGGCACAGATACGCAGTATTTT - TRBD1 TRBJ2-3 TRBV6-5
CATSRGLTSGDTDTQYF TGTGCCACCAGCAGAGGGTTGACTAGCGGAGACACAGATACGCAGTATTTT - TRBD2 TRBJ2-3 TRBV15
CASSLNIGGVPSNNEQFF TGTGCCAGCAGCTTGAACATAGGGGGTGTACCCTCGAACAATGAGCAGTTCTTC few - TRBJ2-1 TRBV7-3
CASSIPTSGSPSADTQYF TGTGCCAGTAGTATACCGACTAGCGGGAGCCCCTCGGCAGATACGCAGTATTTT - TRBD2 TRBJ2-3 TRBV19
CASSALGRENRYEQYF TGTGCCAGCAGCGCCCTGGGGCGGGAGAATCGGTACGAGCAGTACTTC - TRBD2 TRBJ2-7 TRBV9
CASSLIQGNSPLHF TGTGCCAGCAGTTTAATACAGGGTAATTCACCCCTCCACTTT - - TRBJ1-6 TRBV28
CASYLTSGSTDTQYF TGCGCCAGCTATTTGACTAGCGGGAGTACAGATACGCAGTATTTT - TRBD2 TRBJ2-3 TRBV10-2
CASTWNHGTEAFF TGTGCCAGCACGTGGAATCACGGGACTGAAGCTTTCTTT - - TRBJ1-1 TRBV2